One sample yielded the 31 T cell receptor beta chains listed below, sequenced in a study of cytomegalovirus exposure and HLA in healthy donors. The PCR ran on 60 Vbeta and 13 Jbeta primers. Produced via immunoSEQ multiplex PCR; TCRdb's table is partial and in-frame only. This table holds 150,000 to 200,000 clones. Sequencing was performed on PBMCs. These TCRs come from a man younger than 45 in good health and CMV-seronegative.

The CDR3 DNA follows: TGCAGCGTTTATGAGGCTCACTCTGGAAACACCATATATTTT. Translated: CSVYEAHSGNTIYF. This sequence joins TRBV29-1 and TRBJ1-3; D unclear. CDR1 is SQVTM and CDR2 is ANQGSEA in the germline V gene. The CDR3 totals 14 residues. Trimming took 5 bases from V and 0 from J, leaving 11 bases between them.

This rearrangement joins TRBV5-6 to TRBJ1-5; 7 nucleotides match TRBD1. Germline V gene data show CDR1 as SGHDT and CDR2 as YYEEEE. CDR3 length: 14 residues. J was trimmed by 7 bases and V by 4 bases; bases with no gene match: 8. The DNA of the CDR3 is TGTGCCAGCAGCGATCGACAGGGTCACCAGCCCCAGCATTTT. Translated, it gives CASSDRQGHQPQHF. Using reference TRBV5-6 and TRBJ1-5 for the parts outside the CDR3, the full variable domain is DAGVTQSPTHLIKTRGQQVTLRCSPKSGHDTVSWYQQALGQGPQFIFQYYEEEERQRGNFPDRFSGHQFPNYSSELNVNALLLGDSALYLCASSDRQGHQPQHFGDGTRLSIL.

The gene calls are TRBV6-5 and TRBJ2-2; tentatively, D is TRBD2 (6 bases). The V end lost 5 bases, the J end lost 7 bases, and 8 bases lay between the germline ends. Per germline, CDR1 MNHEY and CDR2 SVGAGI. CDR3 length equals 12 residues. The CDR3 region is CASSLGGGELFF. The CDR3 DNA reads TGTGCCAGCAGTCTCGGGGGCGGGGAGCTGTTTTTT.

V gene TRBV6-5 combines with J gene TRBJ1-4; no firm D call. Trimming stripped 0 bases from V and 0 bases from J, with 5 bases between. The CDR3 contains 15 residues. Germline CDR1 is MNHEY and CDR2 is SVGAGI. The CDR3 DNA reads as TGTGCCAGCAGTTACTCCCAGGCAACTAATGAAAAACTGTTTTTT. It encodes CASSYSQATNEKLFF.

J is TRBJ1-1 and V is TRBV19; 9 bases align to TRBD1. Germline V gene sequence: CDR1 LNHDA, CDR2 SQIVND (reference sequence). V was pared by 3 bases and J by 2 bases, with 1 base of the junction left unmatched. The CDR3 contains 14 residues. CDR3 loop: CASSMGQGNTEAFF. The CDR3 nucleotides read TGTGCCAGTAGTATGGGACAGGGAAACACTGAAGCTTTCTTT.

J is TRBJ1-2 and V is TRBV4-3; 9 nucleotides agree with TRBD1. The junction had 2 bases not matched to a gene; V was cut back by 1 base and J by 2 bases. Germline V gene sequence: CDR1 LGHNA, CDR2 YSLEER. The CDR3 loop spans 15 amino acids. The CDR3 sequence is CASSQGDRENYGYTF. For the CDR3, the DNA is TGCGCCAGCAGCCAAGGGGACAGGGAGAACTATGGCTACACCTTC.

This chain connects TRBV5-1 to TRBJ1-1, with 8 bases lining up with TRBD1. CDR3 size: 15 residues. The V gene's germline CDR1 is SGHRS and CDR2 YFSETQ. The V segment lost 4 bases and the J segment 5 bases; nucleotides outside the gene matches: 10. This CDR3 is CASSPDGQGGTEAFF. In DNA form, the CDR3 reads TGCGCCAGCAGCCCGGACGGACAGGGAGGAACTGAAGCTTTCTTT.

The chain employs TRBV7-6 and TRBJ2-5; 8 positions agree with TRBD2. The J call may not be correct, given that the DNA end is closer to TRBJ2-7. There are 14 residues in the CDR3. Germline CDR1 and CDR2: SGHVS and FNYEAQ. The CDR3 region has the DNA TGTGCCAGCGCTCCCCGGGGGGGGATCTACGAGCAGTACTTC. Protein product: CASAPRGGIYEQYF.

The gene calls are TRBV7-9 and TRBJ1-1; perhaps TRBD1 as D (5 bases). The CDR3 has 16 residues. With 0 bases removed from V and 5 bases from J, the gap between germline ends came to 16 bases. From germline, CDR1 is SEHNR and CDR2 FQNEAQ (reference sequence). This chain's CDR3 is CASSLARGKGPTEAFF. CDR3 in DNA: TGTGCCAGCAGCTTAGCGCGGGGAAAGGGGCCTACTGAAGCTTTCTTT.

As for this clone: The junction departs from the called germline gene at one end, perhaps through a read error. The chain combines TRBV2 with TRBJ1-3; no definite D call. CDR1 is SNHLY, CDR2 FYNNEI, per germline. The length of the CDR3 is 11 residues. CDR3 nucleotide sequence: TGTGCCAGCAGTGGTGGAGACACCATATATTTT. Translated, it gives CASSGGDTIYF.

This rearrangement joins TRBV5-1 to TRBJ2-7; 14 positions match TRBD2. The V gene end was trimmed by 0 bases and the J gene end by 0 bases; junction bases not matched to a gene: 2. This CDR3 comprises 17 residues. In germline, CDR1 is SGHRS, CDR2 YFSETQ. The CDR3, as DNA: TGCGCCAGCAGCTTGGGACTAGCGGGAGGGAGCTCCTACGAGCAGTACTTC. This encodes CASSLGLAGGSSYEQYF.

The chain recombines TRBV2 with TRBJ2-2, with a weak D call TRBD2 (6 bases). The CDR3 loop spans 13 amino acids. In germline, CDR1 is SNHLY, CDR2 FYNNEI. The CDR3 region is CAHGGLNTGELFF. The DNA of the CDR3 is TGTGCTCACGGGGGATTGAACACCGGGGAGCTGTTTTTT.

The chain links TRBV5-5 to TRBJ2-1; no clear D. V was trimmed by 0 bases and J by 5 bases, leaving 6 bases between them. Per the germline V gene, CDR1 is SGHKS and CDR2 is YYEKEE (reference sequence). The CDR3 runs to 13 residues. CDR3 DNA sequence: TGTGCCAGCAGCTTGGTTCCAAACAATGAGCAGTTCTTC. Its protein is CASSLVPNNEQFF.

Points on this clone: Additional DNA sequences in this sample encode the identical CDR3. The V call is TRBV27, the J call TRBJ2-2, with TRBD2 matching 13 bases. The junction had 3 bases not matched to a gene; V was cut back by 6 bases and J by 5 bases. CDR1 and CDR2 from the germline V gene are MNHEY and SMNVEV (reference sequence). CDR3 length: 15 amino acids. The CDR3 sequence: CASSPGLAGTGELFF. The CDR3, as DNA: TGTGCCAGCAGCCCGGGACTAGCGGGAACCGGGGAGCTGTTTTTT.

The chain joins TRBV9 to TRBJ2-2; 13 bases are shared with TRBD2. V lost 4 bases and J lost 6; bases outside the gene matches: 6. Germline V lookup: CDR1 SGDLS, CDR2 YYNGEE. The CDR3 is 16 amino acids. CDR3 in DNA: TGTGCCAGCAGCATTCGACTAGCGGGAGGAGCCGGGGAGCTGTTTTTT. This encodes CASSIRLAGGAGELFF.

The chain couples TRBV5-1 to TRBJ1-3; 7 bases line up with TRBD1. The length of the CDR3 is 14 residues. The germline V gene has CDR1 SGHRS and CDR2 YFSETQ. V shed 4 bases, J shed 0 bases, and the junction held 1 base outside the gene matches. CDR3 region: CASSGDSSGNTIYF. The DNA for the CDR3 is TGCGCCAGCAGCGGGGACAGCTCTGGAAACACCATATATTTT.

This rearrangement joins TRBV7-9 to TRBJ1-2; 9 bases align to TRBD1. Germline lookup yields CDR1 SEHNR and CDR2 FQNEAQ (reference sequence). This CDR3 has 13 amino acids. The V and J ends lost 6 bases and 8 bases, in that order; junction bases with no gene match: 7. The CDR3: CASSSQGAGGYTF. In nucleotides, the CDR3 is TGTGCCAGCAGTTCACAGGGGGCTGGAGGCTACACCTTC.

The CDR3 DNA follows: TGTGCCAGCAGCTATGGACAGGGCACTGAAGCTTTCTTT. Protein sequence: CASSYGQGTEAFF. The V call is TRBV7-3, the J call TRBJ1-1, with 8 bases fitting TRBD1. With V trimmed by 4 bases and J by 4 bases, 2 bases remained unmatched. CDR1 is SGHTA and CDR2 is FQGTGA in the germline V gene. The CDR3 loop spans 13 amino acids.

The chain is built from TRBV28 and TRBJ2-5; D remains ambiguous. CDR3 length equals 12 residues. CDR1 and CDR2 from the germline V gene are MDHEN and SYDVKM. V shed 4 bases and J shed 5 bases, with 8 bases lying between them. DNA for the CDR3: TGTGCCAGCAGTTCGGTTGTTGAGACCCAGTACTTC. Its protein product is CASSSVVETQYF.

The chain employs TRBV5-8 and TRBJ2-1, with 7 bases that match TRBD2. This CDR3 spans 16 amino acids. Per germline, CDR1 SGHTS and CDR2 YDEGEE. With 1 base clipped from V and 1 base from J, the junction kept 5 bases outside the gene matches. CDR3 residues: CASSLYGGLSYNEQFF. CDR3 bases: TGTGCCAGCAGCTTGTACGGGGGACTATCCTACAATGAGCAGTTCTTC.

The V call is TRBV6-5, the J call TRBJ1-1; weak D call: TRBD1 (6 bases). Trimming removed 5 bases from V and 6 bases from J, with 13 bases in between. The germline gives CDR1 MNHEY, CDR2 SVGAGI. This CDR3 spans 13 amino acids. CDR3 in DNA: TGTGCCAGCAGTGAACAGGGTATCGCTGAAGCTTTCTTT. Translated, it gives CASSEQGIAEAFF.

The rearrangement links TRBV28 to TRBJ1-2; possible D gene TRBD1, 6 bases. This CDR3 is built from 14 residues. With 7 bases removed from V and 1 base from J, the gap between germline ends came to 13 bases. Germline CDR1 and CDR2: MDHEN and SYDVKM. The CDR3 coding sequence is TGTGCCAGCACTCCGCCGGGACATAACTATGGCTACACCTTC. It is translated as CASTPPGHNYGYTF.

The chain joins TRBV11-3 to TRBJ2-1; 7 bases are shared with TRBD1. This CDR3 has 16 amino acids. Germline trimming cut 3 bases from V and 4 bases from J; bases unmatched to any gene: 9. In germline, CDR1 is SGHNT, CDR2 YENEEA. CDR3 region: CASSFRLTGSYNEQFF. The CDR3 DNA reads as TGTGCCAGCAGCTTCCGCTTGACAGGGTCGTACAATGAGCAGTTCTTC.

This chain joins TRBV7-2 and TRBJ2-5, with TRBD2 as a possible D gene (6 bases). Germline V CDR1 and CDR2: SGHTA, FQGNSA. Trimming cost V 5 bases and J 11 bases, with 21 bases left between them. This CDR3 contains 14 residues. The CDR3 spells CASSMMQGGIEQYF. The CDR3 DNA follows: TGTGCCAGCAGCATGATGCAGGGAGGAATTGAGCAGTACTTC. Together with reference TRBV7-2 and TRBJ2-5, the CDR3 gives the full variable domain: GAGVSQSPSNKVTEKGKDVELRCDPISGHTALYWYRQSLGQGLEFLIYFQGNSAPDKSGLPSDRFSAERTGGSVSTLTIQRTQQEDSAVYLCASSMMQGGIEQYFGPGTRLLVL.

J is TRBJ2-3 and V is TRBV9, with TRBD2 as a possible D gene (5 bases). V was cut by 4 bases and J by 0 bases, with 15 bases left in between. CDR3 size: 16 residues. The germline V gene encodes CDR1 SGDLS and CDR2 YYNGEE. CDR3 in DNA: TGTGCCAGCAGCCCCCGAGGGCGGACTAGCACAGATACGCAGTATTTT. Its translation is CASSPRGRTSTDTQYF.

V gene TRBV7-6 combines with J gene TRBJ2-7; 16 bases align to TRBD2. This CDR3 has 18 residues. Germline V gene sequence: CDR1 SGHVS, CDR2 FNYEAQ. Trimming took 3 bases from V and 2 from J; bases not matched to a gene: 7. The CDR3 sequence: CASSFLGTSGRAAYEQYF. As DNA, the CDR3 is TGTGCCAGCAGCTTTCTCGGGACTAGCGGGAGGGCGGCCTACGAGCAGTACTTC.

With regard to this clone: At one of its ends the junction is not consistent with the germline gene, which may arise from a read error. This chain connects TRBV18 to TRBJ2-1; 9 nucleotides line up with TRBD1. There are 14 residues in the CDR3. Germline V gives CDR1 KGHSH, CDR2 LQKENI. The CDR3 protein is CASSPRTGDNEQFF. CDR3 DNA: TGTGCCAGCTCCCCACGGACAGGGGACAATGAGCAGTTCTTC.

The rearrangement uses TRBV5-4 and TRBJ2-5; 9 nucleotides match TRBD2. J was trimmed by 11 bases and V by 3 bases; bases with no gene match: 17. Germline values: CDR1 SGHNT, CDR2 YYREEE (reference sequence). The CDR3 runs 16 residues. For the CDR3, the DNA is TGTGCCAGCAGCTCGGGAGCGGGAGGAGGCTACATTGAGCAGTACTTC. It encodes CASSSGAGGGYIEQYF.

The V gene is TRBV29-1, the J gene TRBJ1-2; TRBD1 is a possible D gene (5 bases). V lost 5 bases, J lost 4 bases, and 17 bases lay in between. The V gene's germline CDR1 is SQVTM and CDR2 ANQGSEA. This CDR3 spans 14 amino acids. This chain's CDR3 is CSVNPQGDGYGYTF. For the CDR3, the DNA is TGCAGCGTTAACCCTCAGGGTGATGGCTATGGCTACACCTTC.

The V gene is TRBV30, the J gene TRBJ1-5; no clear D gene. V was clipped by 3 bases and J by 1 base, with 13 bases between them. The CDR3 extends over 15 amino acids. The germline gives CDR1 GTSNPN, CDR2 SVGIG (reference sequence). DNA of the CDR3: TGTGCCTGGAGCAGGCGCGCTGAAAGCAATCAGCCCCAGCATTTT. Amino acid sequence: CAWSRRAESNQPQHF.

V usage is TRBV25-1 and J usage is TRBJ1-2, with D perhaps matching TRBD1 (6 bases). Trimming removed 3 bases from V and 1 base from J, with 12 bases in between. Germline values: CDR1 MGHDK, CDR2 SYGVNS. This CDR3 is 15 amino acids long. The CDR3 bases are TGTGCCAGCAGTGAGGCAGGGGTACATAACTATGGCTACACCTTC. Protein sequence: CASSEAGVHNYGYTF.